The rows below give T cell receptor beta chains drawn from one sample of a study of CXCR3-negative and CXCR3-positive naive CD8 T cells. With the 5' RACE reads reprocessed, TCRdb shows one record per CDR3 protein and no DNA. Reported are tens of thousands of distinct CDR3 sequences; the ten largest clones contain around 4.9%. The sample consisted of naive CXCR3+ CD8+ T cells from blood. These receptors were taken from a human donor in good health. Some clones in this sample may be carry-over from other donors' samples. The CDR3 runs from the conserved cysteine through the conserved F or W.

V	J	CDR3
TRBV9	TRBJ2-7	CASSHNHNGERREQYF
TRBV4-1	TRBJ2-7	CASSQVPVGDYEQYF
TRBV28	TRBJ1-2	CASSFQGAGYGYTF
TRBV28	TRBJ1-5	CASSFGGDSQPQYF
TRBV5-5	TRBJ2-1	CASSLSIAGFDEQFF
TRBV20-1	TRBJ1-1	CSARDWGGTEAFF
TRBV28	TRBJ2-3	CASGLDTDTQYF
TRBV7-3	TRBJ1-5	CASSLMWGLAKQPQHF
TRBV4-2	TRBJ2-7	CASSQSPGTVTYEQYF
TRBV7-6	TRBJ2-7	CASSYETGTYEQYF
TRBV20-1	TRBJ2-3	CSARGDLGDTQYF
TRBV19	TRBJ2-1	CASSIDRSTGDYNEQFF
TRBV6-6	TRBJ2-7	CASKSGNSYEQYF
TRBV5-1	TRBJ2-4	CASSPFGELAKNIQYF
TRBV10-3	TRBJ2-3	CAIGTSGARYTDTQYF
TRBV20-1	TRBJ2-7	CSAYKGGTSYEQYF
TRBV5-1	TRBJ2-1	CASSIRQGYNEQFF
TRBV7-9	TRBJ2-3	CASRLAGGISTDTQYF
TRBV2	TRBJ2-5	CASSEYYQETQYF
TRBV20-1	TRBJ2-7	CSARTSLSYEQYF
TRBV29-1	TRBJ2-1	CSVFFRDPGYNEQFF
TRBV7-6	TRBJ2-1	CASSLGSGTGNEQFF
TRBV7-9	TRBJ2-1	CASSFLAGGENEQFF
TRBV20-1	TRBJ2-7	CSARGQGIDEQYF
TRBV11-2	TRBJ2-5	CASSSFTETQYF
TRBV7-9	TRBJ2-7	CASSSPGTGLSEQYF
TRBV4-1	TRBJ1-1	CASSQDLNGDTEAFF
TRBV6-4	TRBJ2-6	CASSEVGGSGANVLTF
TRBV29-1	TRBJ2-7	CSVDTNSYEQYF
TRBV7-8	TRBJ2-7	CASSMDRTYEQYF
TRBV11-1	TRBJ2-7	CASSLAGNRYEQYF
TRBV29-1	TRBJ2-2	CSVLVGGQAGELFF
TRBV29-1	TRBJ2-7	CSVEDMGNEQYF
TRBV5-1	TRBJ1-1	CASSLVVAENTEAFF
TRBV7-9	TRBJ1-3	CASSFSEGSGNTIYF
TRBV7-6	TRBJ2-1	CASSSRQGLDNEQFF
TRBV27	TRBJ1-2	CASSLQRAVTNYGYTF
TRBV7-9	TRBJ1-1	CASSLGSGWTEAFF
TRBV7-9	TRBJ2-7	CASSPVTGFYEQYF